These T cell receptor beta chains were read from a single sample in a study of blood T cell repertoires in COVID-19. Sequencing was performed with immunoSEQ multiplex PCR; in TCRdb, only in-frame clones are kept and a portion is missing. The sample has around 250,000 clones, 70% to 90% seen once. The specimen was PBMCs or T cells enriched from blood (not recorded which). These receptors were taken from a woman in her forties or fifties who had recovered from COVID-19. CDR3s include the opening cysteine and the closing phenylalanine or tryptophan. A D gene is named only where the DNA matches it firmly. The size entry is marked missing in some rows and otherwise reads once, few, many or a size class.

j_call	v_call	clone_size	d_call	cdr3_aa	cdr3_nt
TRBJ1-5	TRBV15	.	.	CATGDPNRATNQPQHF	TGTGCCACCGGGGACCCCAACAGGGCCACCAATCAGCCCCAGCATTTT
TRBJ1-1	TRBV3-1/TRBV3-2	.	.	CASSQLTGYTEAFF	TGTGCCAGCAGCCAACTTACAGGTTACACTGAAGCTTTCTTT
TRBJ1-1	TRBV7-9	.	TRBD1	CASSTYRGRGNTEAFF	TGTGCCAGCAGCACCTACAGGGGCAGGGGTAACACTGAAGCTTTCTTT
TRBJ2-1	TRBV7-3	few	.	CASSLTSRTRYNEQFF	TGTGCCAGCAGCTTAACGAGTCGGACAAGATACAATGAGCAGTTCTTC
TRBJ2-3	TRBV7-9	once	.	CASSAIEDTQYF	TGTGCCAGCAGCGCGATAGAAGATACGCAGTATTTT
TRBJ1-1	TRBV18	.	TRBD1	CASSPLDRGQNTEAFF	TGTGCCAGCTCACCACTTGACAGGGGCCAGAACACTGAAGCTTTCTTT
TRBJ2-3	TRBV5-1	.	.	CASSLGGTATDTQYF	TGCGCCAGCAGCTTGGGCGGGACAGCCACAGATACGCAGTATTTT
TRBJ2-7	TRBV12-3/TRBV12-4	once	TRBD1	CASSPGTGAEQYF	TGTGCCAGCAGTCCCGGGACAGGGGCCGAGCAGTACTTC
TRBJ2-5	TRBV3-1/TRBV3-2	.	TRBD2	CASSHRLAGGKETQYF	TGTGCCAGCAGCCACAGACTAGCGGGAGGCAAAGAGACCCAGTACTTC
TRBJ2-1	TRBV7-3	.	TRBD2	CASSLSAGAYNEQFF	TGTGCCAGCAGTCTGTCAGCGGGAGCCTACAATGAGCAGTTCTTC
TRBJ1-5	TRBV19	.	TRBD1	CASSMRDRGGNQPQHF	TGTGCCAGTAGTATGAGGGACAGGGGAGGAAATCAGCCCCAGCATTTT
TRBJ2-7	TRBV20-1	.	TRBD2	CSASSGSRSYEQYF	TGCAGTGCCAGTAGCGGGAGTAGATCCTACGAGCAGTACTTC
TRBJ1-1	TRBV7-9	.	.	CASSLARPGLWGENTEAFF	TGTGCCAGCAGCTTAGCGCGACCGGGACTGTGGGGGGAGAACACTGAAGCTTTCTTT
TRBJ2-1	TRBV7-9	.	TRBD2	CASSLGTSGTKGVEQFF	TGTGCCAGCAGCCTCGGGACTAGCGGGACGAAAGGCGTTGAGCAGTTCTTC
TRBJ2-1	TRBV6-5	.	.	CASSYRVSSYNEQFF	TGTGCCAGCAGTTACCGGGTTAGCTCCTACAATGAGCAGTTCTTC
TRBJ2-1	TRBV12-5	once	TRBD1	CASGHRDRHNEQFF	TGTGCTAGTGGCCACCGGGACAGACACAATGAGCAGTTCTTC
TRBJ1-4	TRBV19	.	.	CASRRGTGDEKLFF	TGTGCCAGTAGGAGGGGAACGGGGGATGAAAAACTGTTTTTT